The 27 T cell receptor beta chains in this list originate from one sample, sequenced in a study of technical replicates of blood from several donors. Generated by immunoSEQ multiplex PCR, the TCRdb table keeps only in-frame clones and is missing some. The repertoire includes fewer than 85,000 clones, 95% to 97% of them detected once, and about 0.31% sits in the top ten. Sequences were obtained from T cells isolated from PBMCs. These receptors were taken from a human donor in good health.

The CDR3 DNA is TGTGCCAGCAGCTTAGTATCCGGGGTGAACGGGGCCAACGTCCTGACTTTC. Translation gives CASSLVSGVNGANVLTF. V is TRBV7-2 and J is TRBJ2-6; a possible D gene is TRBD2 (5 bases). This CDR3 comprises 17 residues. V lost 1 base, J lost 4 bases, and 14 bases lay in between. The germline CDR1 and CDR2 sequences are SGHTA and FQGNSA.

The chain has TRBV6-1 and TRBJ2-7; a weak D match, TRBD2 (6 bases). Per germline, CDR1 MNHNS and CDR2 SASEGT. The CDR3 runs 14 residues. The ends were cut back, 10 bases at V and 0 bases at J, with 16 bases in the middle. The CDR3 sequence: CATSWRVGSYEQYF. The CDR3 DNA is TGTGCCACCTCCTGGAGGGTAGGCTCCTACGAGCAGTACTTC.

The chain links TRBV19 to TRBJ2-2, with D tentatively TRBD2 (6 bases). V lost 0 bases to trimming and J lost 3 bases, with 14 bases between them. Germline loops: CDR1 LNHDA, CDR2 SQIVND (reference sequence). This CDR3 is built from 17 residues. The CDR3 is CASSIDLPGEYTGELFF. Here the CDR3 DNA reads TGTGCCAGTAGTATAGATCTACCGGGGGAATACACCGGGGAGCTGTTTTTT.

The chain uses TRBV6-1 and TRBJ1-3; D may be TRBD1 (6 bases). V lost 6 bases and J 5 bases, leaving 11 bases between the germline ends. Germline V gives CDR1 MNHNS, CDR2 SASEGT. The length of the CDR3 is 13 residues. The CDR3 nucleotides are TGTGCCAGCAGGCCTGGGGGCAGAAACACCATATATTTT. The encoded protein is CASRPGGRNTIYF.

The J gene is TRBJ2-1, the V gene TRBV25-1; possibly TRBD1 for D (8 bases). The CDR3 spans 14 residues. CDR1 is MGHDK, CDR2 SYGVNS, per germline. Trimming took 4 bases from V and 6 from J, leaving 13 bases between them. For the CDR3, the DNA is TGTGCCAGCAGTGGGCACAGGGGGGGCAATGAGCAGTTCTTC. It yields the protein CASSGHRGGNEQFF.

This clone was counted a single time. The rearrangement joins TRBV29-1 to TRBJ2-7; TRBD2 matches at 9 bases. After removal of 2 bases from V and 0 bases from J, the junction contained 8 bases not matched to a gene. CDR1 SQVTM and CDR2 ANQGSEA come from the germline V gene. The CDR3 has 16 residues. The chain's CDR3 is CSVEKLAGRSSYEQYF. The CDR3 nucleotides read TGCAGCGTTGAAAAACTAGCGGGCCGAAGCTCCTACGAGCAGTACTTC.

The chain uses TRBV4-3 and TRBJ2-3; TRBD2 might be the D (6 bases). V was pared by 0 bases and J by 5 bases, with 9 bases between. The CDR3 consists of 14 residues. CDR1 and CDR2 (germline): LGHNA, YSLEER. The CDR3 loop is CASSQDGRGDTQYF. CDR3 coding DNA: TGCGCCAGCAGCCAAGACGGGAGAGGAGATACGCAGTATTTT.

This chain uses TRBV28 with TRBJ2-5; D call uncertain. The CDR3 has 11 residues. With 3 bases removed from V and 5 bases from J, the gap between germline ends came to 4 bases. The germline V gene encodes CDR1 MDHEN and CDR2 SYDVKM. This CDR3 reads CASSFLETQYF. In DNA form, the CDR3 reads TGTGCCAGCAGTTTTCTCGAGACCCAGTACTTC.

This chain links TRBV9 with TRBJ2-2; 7 nucleotides agree with TRBD1. Germline V gene sequence: CDR1 SGDLS, CDR2 YYNGEE. V trimming: 6 bases; J trimming: 6 bases; junction bases outside the gene matches: 8. This CDR3 contains 14 residues. The CDR3, as DNA: TGTGCCAGCAAACCAGGGGGTGGGGCCGGGGAGCTGTTTTTT. It specifies CASKPGGGAGELFF.

In the case of this clone: The sample has other DNA sequences that encode this CDR3 too. The chain combines TRBV25-1 with TRBJ1-1, with D possibly matching TRBD1 (6 bases). CDR1 is MGHDK and CDR2 is SYGVNS in the germline V gene. Between the trimmed V and J ends, which lost 4 bases and 4 bases, there was a span of 19 bases. The CDR3 contains 16 residues. CDR3 DNA: TGTGCCAGCAGTGGGGGGCACAGGTTTATTGGCACTGAAGCTTTCTTT. It translates to CASSGGHRFIGTEAFF.

The J gene is TRBJ2-1, the V gene TRBV9; the D gene is possibly TRBD2 (6 bases). Germline V gives CDR1 SGDLS, CDR2 YYNGEE. CDR3 length: 16 residues. Trimming took off 5 bases at V and 0 bases at J, with 15 bases between the two ends. CDR3 sequence reads: CASSHDRGSSYNEQFF. The CDR3 DNA reads TGTGCCAGCAGTCACGATCGGGGGAGCTCCTACAATGAGCAGTTCTTC.

V gene TRBV19 combines with J gene TRBJ1-4; TRBD1 is a possible D gene (6 bases). The CDR3 has 13 residues. The V gene lost 3 bases and the J gene lost 10 bases, with 12 bases spanning the gap. Germline V lookup: CDR1 LNHDA, CDR2 SQIVND (reference sequence). The CDR3 protein is CASSISGAGKLFF. CDR3 sequence (DNA): TGTGCCAGTAGTATTTCAGGGGCTGGAAAACTGTTTTTT.

This clone was counted a single time. The J gene is TRBJ2-5, the V gene TRBV7-8; 10 bases are a match to TRBD2. V shed 6 bases and J 4 bases; nucleotides not matched to a gene: 11. The CDR3 has 16 residues. Germline V gene lookup returns CDR1 SGHVS and CDR2 FQNEAQ. The chain's CDR3 is CASSLSLAGVRETQYF. The CDR3 DNA sequence: TGTGCCAGCAGTCTTAGCCTAGCGGGAGTACGAGAGACCCAGTACTTC.

On this clone: The sample holds other DNA sequences that translate to the same CDR3. This chain uses TRBV6-5 with TRBJ2-2, with D possibly TRBD2 on 6 matching bases. The CDR3 consists of 16 residues. Germline V gene lookup returns CDR1 MNHEY and CDR2 SVGAGI. The germline V and J ends were trimmed by 0 bases and 3 bases, with 11 bases remaining between them. The CDR3 DNA reads TGTGCCAGCAGTTACTCGACGGGGGAGTACACCGGGGAGCTGTTTTTT. Encoded protein: CASSYSTGEYTGELFF.

The chain links TRBV28 to TRBJ2-1; tentative D call: TRBD2 (7 bases). This CDR3 is built from 14 residues. The germline V gene has CDR1 MDHEN and CDR2 SYDVKM. Trimming stripped 7 bases from V and 9 bases from J, with 19 bases between. The CDR3 DNA is TGTGCCAGCACCCCGGGGGGCGGGAGAGCTGAGCAGTTCTTC. This gives the protein CASTPGGGRAEQFF.

This rearrangement joins TRBV11-2 to TRBJ2-1, with 9 bases that match TRBD1. Germline V gene lookup returns CDR1 SGHAT and CDR2 FQNNGV. This CDR3 is built from 16 residues. Germline trimming cut 5 bases from V and 12 bases from J; bases unmatched to any gene: 17. CDR3 residues: CASSHTSSGTGFMQFF. The DNA for the CDR3 is TGTGCCAGCAGCCATACCAGTTCCGGGACAGGGTTTATGCAGTTCTTC.

V gene TRBV7-2 combines with J gene TRBJ2-7; 13 nucleotides agree with TRBD2. With V trimmed by 5 bases and J by 1 base, 5 bases remained unmatched. Germline-derived CDR1 and CDR2 are SGHTA and FQGNSA. This CDR3 contains 16 residues. CDR3 coding DNA: TGTGCCAGCAGCCGTGGACTAGCGGGAGCTTCCTACGAGCAGTACTTC. This sequence encodes CASSRGLAGASYEQYF. The full variable domain, with the rest looked up from reference TRBV7-2 and TRBJ2-7, is GAGVSQSPSNKVTEKGKDVELRCDPISGHTALYWYRQSLGQGLEFLIYFQGNSAPDKSGLPSDRFSAERTGGSVSTLTIQRTQQEDSAVYLCASSRGLAGASYEQYFGPGTRLTVT.

This clone was observed once. The V call is TRBV7-3, the J call TRBJ1-1; 7 bases align to TRBD1. This CDR3 is built from 16 residues. Germline V gene lookup returns CDR1 SGHTA and CDR2 FQGTGA. Germline trimming cut 5 bases from V and 1 base from J; bases unmatched to any gene: 10. For the CDR3, the DNA is TGTGCCAGCAGCGCTTATCCGGGACAGAGGAACACTGAAGCTTTCTTT. Protein product: CASSAYPGQRNTEAFF.

The gene calls are TRBV20-1 and TRBJ2-7; tentative D call: TRBD2 (5 bases). Germline CDR1 is DFQATT and CDR2 is SNEGSKA (reference sequence). Trimming took 3 bases from V and 4 from J, leaving 7 bases between them. The CDR3 length is 11 residues. The CDR3 loop is CSASGSYEQYF. For the CDR3, the DNA is TGCAGTGCTAGTGGGAGTTACGAGCAGTACTTC.

The chain employs TRBV6-4 and TRBJ2-1; 7 bases line up with TRBD2. Germline-derived CDR1 and CDR2 are MRHNA and SNTAGT. Trimming removed 10 bases from V and 8 bases from J; junction bases left unmatched: 8. This CDR3 has 12 residues. The chain's CDR3 is CAIAGLYDEQFF. CDR3 in DNA: TGTGCCATTGCGGGACTATACGATGAGCAGTTCTTC.

The chain couples TRBV27 to TRBJ2-7; 10 bases line up with TRBD2. Germline CDR1 is MNHEY and CDR2 is SMNVEV (reference sequence). V was clipped by 2 bases and J by 6 bases; unmatched bases: 10. This CDR3 is built from 16 residues. CDR3 nucleotide sequence: TGTGCCAGCAGTTTAAGCTCCGGGAGCGGGAGGGGCGAGCAGTACTTC. It is translated as CASSLSSGSGRGEQYF.

The chain uses TRBV4-2 and TRBJ2-7, with TRBD2 matching 9 bases. The junction had 11 bases not matched to a gene; V was cut back by 3 bases and J by 2 bases. Germline V gene sequence: CDR1 LGHNA, CDR2 YNFKEQ. The CDR3 runs to 17 residues. The DNA for the CDR3 is TGTGCCAGCAGCCAGCTTACTAGCGGGCGGACCCCCTACGAGCAGTACTTC. Translation: CASSQLTSGRTPYEQYF.

The sample holds one count of this clone. The CDR3 DNA follows: TGTGCCAGCAGCGTAGCTGGACTAGCGAGCTACGAGCAGTACTTC. The encoded protein is CASSVAGLASYEQYF. The chain couples TRBV9 to TRBJ2-7; TRBD2 matches at 9 bases. J was trimmed by 3 bases and V by 0 bases; bases with no gene match: 4. The germline V gene has CDR1 SGDLS and CDR2 YYNGEE. The CDR3 extends over 15 amino acids.

This rearrangement joins TRBV6-5 to TRBJ2-3, with 7 bases lining up with TRBD1. V shed 0 bases and J 2 bases; nucleotides not matched to a gene: 2. CDR1 MNHEY and CDR2 SVGAGI come from the germline V gene. The CDR3 runs to 15 residues. In DNA, the CDR3 is TGTGCCAGCAGTTACTCCGGGACAGTCACAGATACGCAGTATTTT. Its translation is CASSYSGTVTDTQYF.

The V call is TRBV28, the J call TRBJ2-1; TRBD2 aligns across 10 bases. Germline CDR1 MDHEN, CDR2 SYDVKM. V lost 8 bases, J lost 2 bases, and 9 bases stayed unmatched. The length of the CDR3 is 16 residues. CDR3: CASVGASGSTYNEQFF. The CDR3 DNA reads as TGTGCCAGCGTAGGCGCTAGCGGGAGCACCTACAATGAGCAGTTCTTC. Based on the CDR3 plus reference TRBV28 and TRBJ2-1, the full variable domain is DVKVTQSSRYLVKRTGEKVFLECVQDMDHENMFWYRQDPGLGLRLIYFSYDVKMKEKGDIPEGYSVSREKKERFSLILESASTNQTSMYLCASVGASGSTYNEQFFGPGTRLTVL.

In regard to this clone: Its ends do not fully match the called genes, so a read error is possible. The CDR3 sequence: CASSYSERGPGEVF. The CDR3 region has the DNA TGTGCCAGCAGTTACTCGGAGCGGGGACCCGGGGAGGTCTTT. This chain uses TRBV6-5 with TRBJ1-1, with D perhaps TRBD1 (5 bases). The CDR3 is 14 amino acids. CDR1 is MNHEY, CDR2 SVGAGI, per germline.

The chain employs TRBV18 and TRBJ2-7, with TRBD1 matching over 7 bases. This CDR3 contains 14 residues. The V segment lost 4 bases and the J segment 0 bases; nucleotides outside the gene matches: 3. CDR1 is KGHSH, CDR2 LQKENI, per germline. CDR3 sequence reads: CASSLRQGSYEQYF. CDR3 sequence (DNA): TGTGCCAGCTCACTTAGACAGGGCTCCTACGAGCAGTACTTC.